This is a list of T cell receptor beta chains from one sample in a study of early T cells in non-severe SARS-CoV-2 infection. TCRdb processed the 5' RACE reads anew with MiXCR; each CDR3 protein has one entry. Of tens of thousands of distinct CDR3 sequences detected, roughly 5.8% appear once; the ten largest clones hold roughly 5.2%. Input material: whole blood. The receptors shown here come from an adult who was a healthcare worker with PCR-confirmed SARS-CoV-2 infection or an uninfected control (not recorded which). CDR3s leave out the opening cysteine and the closing phenylalanine or tryptophan.

v_call: TRBV11-2
cdr3_aa: ASSPLLVGETQY

v_call: TRBV12-3/TRBV12-4
cdr3_aa: ASSTLTGGYGYT

v_call: TRBV7-9
cdr3_aa: ASSPQGDTEAF

v_call: TRBV11-3
cdr3_aa: ASSPGTSGRAQETQY

v_call: TRBV3-1
cdr3_aa: ASSRTTGNYGYT

v_call: TRBV4-1
cdr3_aa: ASSQGTAISYEQY

v_call: TRBV12-3/TRBV12-4
cdr3_aa: ASSLGPRDSFPGPH

v_call: TRBV20-1
cdr3_aa: SARDRQGTFYEQY

v_call: TRBV21-1
cdr3_aa: ASSKGAEAF

v_call: TRBV7-2
cdr3_aa: ASSLEGTGVEQY

v_call: TRBV3-1
cdr3_aa: ASSQVQGRETQY

v_call: TRBV7-6
cdr3_aa: ASSLVPGQPGPSYNEQF

v_call: TRBV6-6
cdr3_aa: ASTRGHMERGYT

v_call: TRBV6-1
cdr3_aa: ASSVTSGGSSYEQY

v_call: TRBV29-1
cdr3_aa: SIDNEQF

v_call: TRBV6-5
cdr3_aa: ASSLSGGLLY

v_call: TRBV28
cdr3_aa: ASNLPGPETQY

v_call: TRBV9
cdr3_aa: ASSVGVNRDGYT

v_call: TRBV7-8
cdr3_aa: ASSKPTGRGRDEQF

v_call: TRBV6-2/TRBV6-3
cdr3_aa: ASSYGLGWGEQF

v_call: TRBV2
cdr3_aa: AKREEGASYNEQF

v_call: TRBV7-3
cdr3_aa: ASSPGGQSTYEQY

v_call: TRBV12-3/TRBV12-4
cdr3_aa: ASSPLGTGGRLSYEQY

v_call: TRBV20-1
cdr3_aa: SAPSADSAGGTEQY

v_call: TRBV7-2
cdr3_aa: ASSPPAVELF

v_call: TRBV5-1
cdr3_aa: ASSSIAGAGTEAF

v_call: TRBV12-3/TRBV12-4
cdr3_aa: ASSFGSTDTQY

v_call: TRBV6-4
cdr3_aa: ASTTRKSSYEQY

v_call: TRBV29-1
cdr3_aa: TTNAGPTGDEQF

v_call: TRBV7-2
cdr3_aa: ASSLDGGGAGFYT

v_call: TRBV5-5
cdr3_aa: ASTPTGFSTDTQY

v_call: TRBV5-1
cdr3_aa: ASSLWGPTGSPLH

v_call: TRBV29-1
cdr3_aa: SAGQIQETQY

v_call: TRBV20-1
cdr3_aa: SASLTGRDPYEQY

v_call: TRBV11-2
cdr3_aa: ASSPWDGGNEQF

v_call: TRBV5-1
cdr3_aa: ASSRGLARGDEQF

v_call: TRBV20-1
cdr3_aa: SASRGGGNQPQH

v_call: TRBV7-2
cdr3_aa: ASSLVAGGRTDTQY

v_call: TRBV29-1
cdr3_aa: SVEVSYGYT

v_call: TRBV9
cdr3_aa: ASSPRDRGRLQETQY

v_call: TRBV28
cdr3_aa: ASSPGDGSSYNEQF

v_call: TRBV7-3
cdr3_aa: ASSNQGLAGELF

v_call: TRBV20-1
cdr3_aa: SAGGVSYNEQF